These 5 T cell receptor beta chains were sequenced from one sample in a study of PD-1 blockade in classical Hodgkin lymphoma. The data were produced by immunoSEQ multiplex PCR, yet TCRdb's version contains in-frame clones alone and is incomplete. The sample has about 75,000 clones, approximately 94% seen once. All the patients suffered relapse after autologous stem cell transplantation, and brentuximab vedotin exposure differed. The material sequenced was peripheral blood mononuclear cells (PBMCs), taken at baseline. The source of these receptors is a human donor with classical Hodgkin lymphoma.

The chain has TRBV4-1 and TRBJ1-4; D is perhaps TRBD1 (6 bases). Deletions cut 0 bases from V and 2 bases from J, with 13 bases between. There are 17 residues in the CDR3. Germline-derived CDR1 and CDR2 are MGHRA and YSYEKL. The CDR3 region has the DNA TGCGCCAGCAGCCAAGATGGGCCGGGGGGCACTAATGAAAAACTGTTTTTT. It is translated as CASSQDGPGGTNEKLFF.

The sample holds one count of this clone. The chain links TRBV9 to TRBJ2-7, with a tentative D call TRBD2 (6 bases). This CDR3 is built from 16 residues. Germline-derived CDR1 and CDR2 are SGDLS and YYNGEE. The germline V and J ends were trimmed by 1 base and 6 bases, with 20 bases remaining between them. The CDR3 region has the DNA TGTGCCAGCAGCGTATATGGGGGTGGGGAGGAGGGCGAGCAGTACTTC. Protein sequence: CASSVYGGGEEGEQYF.

The chain combines TRBV7-8 with TRBJ1-1; no reliable D call. In germline, CDR1 is SGHVS, CDR2 FQNEAQ. Trimming cost V 6 bases and J 5 bases, with 19 bases left between them. This CDR3 is 15 amino acids long. CDR3 protein: CASRGTRTSETEAFF. In nucleotides, the CDR3 is TGTGCCAGCAGGGGAACGCGGACGTCGGAGACTGAAGCTTTCTTT. The whole variable domain, filled in from reference TRBV7-8 and TRBJ1-1, reads GAGVSQSPRYKVAKRGQDVALRCDPISGHVSLFWYQQALGQGPEFLTYFQNEAQLDKSGLPSDRFFAERPEGSVSTLKIQRTQQEDSAVYLCASRGTRTSETEAFFGQGTRLTVV.

V gene TRBV5-3 combines with J gene TRBJ2-2; no clear D. TRBV5-3 is identified as an open reading frame with a role that is uncertain. CDR3 length equals 14 residues. Trimming took off 4 bases at V and 2 bases at J, with 9 bases between the two ends. The CDR3 spells CARSDFVNTGELFF. The DNA of the CDR3 is TGTGCCAGAAGCGACTTCGTCAACACCGGGGAGCTGTTTTTT.

This chain connects TRBV5-4 to TRBJ2-3; 10 bases align to TRBD2. The CDR3 loop spans 16 amino acids. Germline V gene sequence: CDR1 SGHNT, CDR2 YYREEE (reference sequence). The trim removed 2 bases at V and 1 base at J, leaving 4 bases unmatched. The CDR3, as DNA: TGTGCCAGCAGCTTCCTAGCGGGAGTGGGCACAGATACGCAGTATTTT. Its protein product is CASSFLAGVGTDTQYF. Filled out from reference TRBV5-4 and TRBJ2-3, the complete variable domain reads ETGVTQSPTHLIKTRGQQVTLRCSSQSGHNTVSWYQQALGQGPQFIFQYYREEENGRGNFPPRFSGLQFPNYSSELNVNALELDDSALYLCASSFLAGVGTDTQYFGPGTRLTVL.